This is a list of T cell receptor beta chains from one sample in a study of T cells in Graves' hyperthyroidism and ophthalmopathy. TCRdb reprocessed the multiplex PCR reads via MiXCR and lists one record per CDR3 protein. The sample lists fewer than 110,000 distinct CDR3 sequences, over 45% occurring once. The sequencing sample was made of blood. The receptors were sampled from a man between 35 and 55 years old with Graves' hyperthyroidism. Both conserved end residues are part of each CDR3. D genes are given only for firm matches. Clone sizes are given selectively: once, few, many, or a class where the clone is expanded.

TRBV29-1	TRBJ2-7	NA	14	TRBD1	CSADRAWELNEQYF	TGCAGCGCTGACAGGGCATGGGAGCTCAACGAGCAGTACTTC
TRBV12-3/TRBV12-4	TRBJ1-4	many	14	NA	CASRAVATNEKLFF	TGTGCCAGCAGGGCGGTGGCAACTAATGAAAAACTGTTTTTT
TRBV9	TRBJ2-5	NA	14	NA	CASSPSWGQGTQYF	TGTGCCAGCAGCCCCTCTTGGGGCCAAGGGACCCAGTACTTC
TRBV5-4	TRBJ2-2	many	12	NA	CASSYSTGELFF	TGTGCCAGCAGCTATTCCACCGGGGAGCTGTTTTTT
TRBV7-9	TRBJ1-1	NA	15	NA	CASSLEGTERGEAFF	TGTGCCAGCAGCTTAGAGGGCACGGAGAGGGGTGAAGCTTTCTTT
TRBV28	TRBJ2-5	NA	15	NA	CASTPRGRGKETQYF	TGTGCCAGCACCCCCCGGGGCAGGGGCAAAGAGACCCAGTACTTC
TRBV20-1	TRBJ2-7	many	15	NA	CSARAPGPGTYEQYF	TGCAGTGCTAGAGCCCCGGGCCCAGGGACCTACGAGCAGTACTTC
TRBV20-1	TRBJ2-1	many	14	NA	CSASIERYGNEQFF	TGCAGTGCTAGTATCGAGAGATACGGCAATGAGCAGTTCTTC
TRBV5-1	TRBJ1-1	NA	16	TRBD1	CASSPDRDFLNTEAFF	TGCGCCAGCAGCCCTGACAGGGATTTTTTGAACACTGAAGCTTTCTTT
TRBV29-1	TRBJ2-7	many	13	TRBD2	CSVEVSGAYEQYF	TGCAGCGTAGAGGTGAGCGGGGCGTACGAGCAGTACTTC
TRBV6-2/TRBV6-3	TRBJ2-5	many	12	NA	CASSWGQETQYF	TGTGCCAGCAGTTGGGGTCAAGAGACCCAGTACTTC